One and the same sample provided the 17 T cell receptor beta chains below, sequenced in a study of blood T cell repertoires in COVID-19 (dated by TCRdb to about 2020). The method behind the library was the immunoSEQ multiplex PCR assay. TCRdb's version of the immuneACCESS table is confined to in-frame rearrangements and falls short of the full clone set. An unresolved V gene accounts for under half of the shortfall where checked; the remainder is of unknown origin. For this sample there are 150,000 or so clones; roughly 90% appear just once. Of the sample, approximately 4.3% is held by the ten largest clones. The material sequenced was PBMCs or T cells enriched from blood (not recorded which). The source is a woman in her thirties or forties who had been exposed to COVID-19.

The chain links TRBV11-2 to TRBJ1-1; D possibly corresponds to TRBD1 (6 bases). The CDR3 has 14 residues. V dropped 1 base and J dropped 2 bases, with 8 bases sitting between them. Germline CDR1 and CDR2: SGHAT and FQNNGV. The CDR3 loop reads CASSLGTANTEAFF. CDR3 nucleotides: TGTGCCAGCAGCTTAGGGACAGCTAACACTGAAGCTTTCTTT.

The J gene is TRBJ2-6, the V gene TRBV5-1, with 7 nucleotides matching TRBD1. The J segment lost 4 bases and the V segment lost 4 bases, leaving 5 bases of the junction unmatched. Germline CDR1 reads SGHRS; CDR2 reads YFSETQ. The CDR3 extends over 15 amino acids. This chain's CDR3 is CASSATGAGANVLTF. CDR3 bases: TGCGCCAGCAGCGCTACAGGGGCCGGGGCCAACGTCCTGACTTTC.

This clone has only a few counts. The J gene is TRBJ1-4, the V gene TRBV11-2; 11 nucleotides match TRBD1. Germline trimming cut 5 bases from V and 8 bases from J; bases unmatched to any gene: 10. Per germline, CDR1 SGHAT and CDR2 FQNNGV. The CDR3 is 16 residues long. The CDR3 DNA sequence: TGTGCCAGCAGCCCTACGGCAGGGACAGGGGGGGAAAAACTGTTTTTT. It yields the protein CASSPTAGTGGEKLFF.

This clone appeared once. CDR3 sequence (DNA): TGTGCCACCAGTAGAAAAGGGACAGAAATATATGGCTACACCTTC. Amino acids: CATSRKGTEIYGYTF. This sequence joins TRBV15 and TRBJ1-2, with 7 bases lining up with TRBD1. The CDR3 contains 15 residues. J gave up 5 bases and V 6 bases, and 12 bases lay outside the gene matches. Germline CDR1 and CDR2: LNHNV and YYDKDF (reference sequence).

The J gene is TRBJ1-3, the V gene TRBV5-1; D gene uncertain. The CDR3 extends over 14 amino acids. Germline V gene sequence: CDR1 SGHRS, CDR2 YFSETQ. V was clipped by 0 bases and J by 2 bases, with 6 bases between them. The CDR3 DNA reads TGCGCCAGCAGCTTGGGCACTGCTGGAAACACCATATATTTT. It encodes CASSLGTAGNTIYF.

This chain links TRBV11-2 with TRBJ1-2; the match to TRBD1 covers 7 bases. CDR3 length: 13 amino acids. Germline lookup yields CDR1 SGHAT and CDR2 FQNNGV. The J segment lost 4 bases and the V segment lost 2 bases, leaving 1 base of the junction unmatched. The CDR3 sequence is CASSLQGGYGYTF. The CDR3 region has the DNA TGTGCCAGCAGCTTACAGGGGGGCTATGGCTACACCTTC.

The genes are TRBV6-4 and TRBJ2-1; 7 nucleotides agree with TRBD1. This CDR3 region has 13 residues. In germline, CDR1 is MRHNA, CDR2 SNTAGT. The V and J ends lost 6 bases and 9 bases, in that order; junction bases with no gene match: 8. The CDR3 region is CASSTGDVGEQFF. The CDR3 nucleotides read TGTGCCAGCAGCACAGGGGACGTAGGTGAGCAGTTCTTC.

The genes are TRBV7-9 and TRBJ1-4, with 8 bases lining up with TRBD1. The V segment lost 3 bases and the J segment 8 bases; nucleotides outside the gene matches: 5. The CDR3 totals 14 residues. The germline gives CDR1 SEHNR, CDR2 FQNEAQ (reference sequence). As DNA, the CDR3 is TGTGCCAGCAGCTTCCGGGACAGGAGAGAAAAACTGTTTTTT. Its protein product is CASSFRDRREKLFF.

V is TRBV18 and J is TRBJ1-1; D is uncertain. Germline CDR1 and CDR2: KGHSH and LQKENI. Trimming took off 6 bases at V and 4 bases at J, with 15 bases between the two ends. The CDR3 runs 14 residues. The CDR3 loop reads CASSHLGDGTEAFF. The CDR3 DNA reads TGTGCCAGCTCCCACCTCGGGGATGGCACTGAAGCTTTCTTT. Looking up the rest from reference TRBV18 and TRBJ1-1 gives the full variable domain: NAGVMQNPRHLVRRRGQEARLRCSPMKGHSHVYWYRQLPEEGLKFMVYLQKENIIDESGMPKERFSAEFPKEGPSILRIQQVVRGDSAAYFCASSHLGDGTEAFFGQGTRLTVV.

The CDR3: CASSLRQGIYGYTF. The CDR3 coding sequence is TGTGCCAGCAGCCTGAGACAGGGCATCTATGGCTACACCTTC. The chain joins TRBV27 to TRBJ1-2; 7 bases match TRBD1. J gave up 4 bases and V 6 bases, and 8 bases lay outside the gene matches. This CDR3 is 14 amino acids long. Germline V gene lookup returns CDR1 MNHEY and CDR2 SMNVEV (reference sequence).

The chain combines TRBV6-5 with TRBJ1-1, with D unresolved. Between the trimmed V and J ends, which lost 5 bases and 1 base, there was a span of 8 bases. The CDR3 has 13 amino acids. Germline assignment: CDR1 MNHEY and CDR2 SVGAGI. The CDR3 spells CASSPNRNTEAFF. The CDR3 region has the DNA TGTGCCAGCAGTCCTAACAGGAACACTGAAGCTTTCTTT.

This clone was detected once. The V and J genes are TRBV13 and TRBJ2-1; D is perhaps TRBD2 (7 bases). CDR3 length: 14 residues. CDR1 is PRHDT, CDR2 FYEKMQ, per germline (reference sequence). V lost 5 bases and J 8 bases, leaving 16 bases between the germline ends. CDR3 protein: CASSISRGAHEQFF. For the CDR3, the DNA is TGTGCCAGCAGCATCTCCCGGGGGGCCCATGAGCAGTTCTTC.

The CDR3 coding sequence is TGTGCCAGCAGCTTGGACTGGAGGCGTAATTCACCCCTCCACTTT. This encodes CASSLDWRRNSPLHF. The rearrangement joins TRBV7-2 to TRBJ1-6; D is ambiguous. The CDR3 loop spans 15 amino acids. Germline V gives CDR1 SGHTA, CDR2 FQGNSA. V shed 3 bases and J shed 6 bases, with 12 bases lying between them. Full variable domain (remainder filled in from reference TRBV7-2 and TRBJ1-6): GAGVSQSPSNKVTEKGKDVELRCDPISGHTALYWYRQSLGQGLEFLIYFQGNSAPDKSGLPSDRFSAERTGGSVSTLTIQRTQQEDSAVYLCASSLDWRRNSPLHFGNGTRLTVT.

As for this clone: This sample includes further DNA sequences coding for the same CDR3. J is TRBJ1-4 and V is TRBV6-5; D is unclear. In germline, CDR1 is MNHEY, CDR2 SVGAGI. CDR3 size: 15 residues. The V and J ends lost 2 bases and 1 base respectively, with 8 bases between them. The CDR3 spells CASSYRGGTNEKLFF. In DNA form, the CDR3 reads TGTGCCAGCAGTTACCGAGGAGGAACTAATGAAAAACTGTTTTTT.

The CDR3 reads CASSLSYTQGNEQFF. Written as DNA, the CDR3 is TGTGCCAGCAGCTTATCCTACACCCAGGGGAATGAGCAGTTCTTC. The chain uses TRBV7-2 and TRBJ2-1, with a weak D call TRBD1 (6 bases). The germline V and J ends were trimmed by 2 bases and 7 bases, with 15 bases remaining between them. Per germline, CDR1 SGHTA and CDR2 FQGNSA. This CDR3 contains 15 residues.

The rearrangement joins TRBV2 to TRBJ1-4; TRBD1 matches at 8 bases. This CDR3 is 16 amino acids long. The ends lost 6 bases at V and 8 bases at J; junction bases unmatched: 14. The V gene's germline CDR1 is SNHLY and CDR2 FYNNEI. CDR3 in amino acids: CASSRRQGTTGEKLFF. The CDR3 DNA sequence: TGTGCCAGCAGCCGAAGACAGGGGACGACGGGAGAAAAACTGTTTTTT. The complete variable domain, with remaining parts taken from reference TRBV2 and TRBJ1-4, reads EPEVTQTPSHQVTQMGQEVILRCVPISNHLYFYWYRQILGQKVEFLVSFYNNEISEKSEIFDDQFSVERPDGSNFTLKIRSTKLEDSAMYFCASSRRQGTTGEKLFFGSGTQLSVL.

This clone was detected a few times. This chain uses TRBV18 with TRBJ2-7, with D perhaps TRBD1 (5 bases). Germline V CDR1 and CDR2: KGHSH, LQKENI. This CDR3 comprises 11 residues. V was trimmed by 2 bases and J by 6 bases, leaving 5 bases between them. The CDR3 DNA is TGTGCCAGCTCACCAAGGGGCGAGCAGTACTTC. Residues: CASSPRGEQYF. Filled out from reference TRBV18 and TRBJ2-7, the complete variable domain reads NAGVMQNPRHLVRRRGQEARLRCSPMKGHSHVYWYRQLPEEGLKFMVYLQKENIIDESGMPKERFSAEFPKEGPSILRIQQVVRGDSAAYFCASSPRGEQYFGPGTRLTVT.